Shown below are 16 T cell receptor beta chains from a single sample sequenced in a study of blood T cell repertoires in COVID-19. The assay was immunoSEQ multiplex PCR, and TCRdb's table has in-frame clones only and misses some. Among 210,000 or so clones listed, approximately 79% were seen once. Source material: peripheral blood. The receptors derive from a human donor in a cohort sampled during active COVID-19.

The chain couples TRBV5-6 to TRBJ1-4; 8 nucleotides match TRBD1. This CDR3 comprises 14 residues. The V and J ends lost 4 bases and 8 bases, in that order; junction bases with no gene match: 7. CDR1 and CDR2 (germline): SGHDT, YYEEEE. The DNA for the CDR3 is TGTGCCAGCAGCCAGACAGGGGTCGGCGAAAAACTGTTTTTT. Its protein is CASSQTGVGEKLFF.

J is TRBJ2-6 and V is TRBV5-1; 9 bases map to TRBD1. Germline CDR1 is SGHRS and CDR2 is YFSETQ. CDR3 length: 19 residues. V was pared by 4 bases and J by 0 bases, with 11 bases of the junction left unmatched. CDR3: CASSQIQGAGNSGANVLTF. The CDR3 DNA reads as TGCGCCAGCAGCCAGATACAGGGGGCGGGGAACTCTGGGGCCAACGTCCTGACTTTC.

CDR3 nucleotide sequence: TGTGCCAGCAGCGCCAGCCTGGGGGCGGGTTCACCCCTCCACTTT. The encoded protein is CASSASLGAGSPLHF. J is TRBJ1-6 and V is TRBV7-9; weak D call: TRBD1 (6 bases). This CDR3 is 15 amino acids long. Looked up from germline, CDR1 is SEHNR and CDR2 is FQNEAQ (reference sequence). Trimming stripped 5 bases from V and 9 bases from J, with 17 bases between.

The CDR3 reads CASSPGGGAEEKLFF. In nucleotides, the CDR3 is TGTGCCAGCAGTCCCGGAGGAGGGGCGGAGGAAAAACTGTTTTTT. The chain links TRBV6-6 to TRBJ1-4, with D possibly matching TRBD1 (5 bases). The germline CDR1 and CDR2 sequences are MNHNY and SVGAGI (reference sequence). With 5 bases removed from V and 8 bases from J, the gap between germline ends came to 18 bases. The length of the CDR3 is 15 residues.

This chain links TRBV6-5 with TRBJ1-1, with D maybe TRBD1 (6 bases). The CDR3 runs to 15 residues. Trimming shortened V by 7 bases and J by 4 bases, and 19 bases separated the two germline ends. Germline CDR1 reads MNHEY; CDR2 reads SVGAGI. This CDR3 is CASILKTGLVTEAFF. The CDR3 coding sequence is TGTGCCAGCATTTTAAAAACAGGGTTGGTCACTGAAGCTTTCTTT.

The chain uses TRBV27 and TRBJ1-5; TRBD1 matches at 7 bases. V dropped 6 bases and J dropped 7; count of bases not matched to a gene: 12. The CDR3 runs 15 residues. Germline V gene sequence: CDR1 MNHEY, CDR2 SMNVEV (reference sequence). CDR3 bases: TGTGCCAGCAGCCCGACAGGGCTTTTATCGCAGCCCCAGCATTTT. Protein product: CASSPTGLLSQPQHF.

The rearrangement links TRBV4-1 to TRBJ1-2; tentative D call: TRBD1 (5 bases). This CDR3 region has 14 residues. V lost 0 bases and J 7 bases, leaving 12 bases between the germline ends. The germline gives CDR1 MGHRA, CDR2 YSYEKL. CDR3 DNA sequence: TGCGCCAGCAGCCAAGATGTCGGGCAGGGTGGCTACACCTTC. Protein: CASSQDVGQGGYTF.

This chain connects TRBV4-1 to TRBJ2-1, with a possible D match to TRBD2 (6 bases). Germline-derived CDR1 and CDR2 are MGHRA and YSYEKL. This CDR3 region has 15 residues. The V end lost 8 bases, the J end lost 3 bases, and 17 bases lay between the germline ends. Written as DNA, the CDR3 is TGCGCCAGCCCAGAAGGGACTGCCAACTACAATGAGCAGTTCTTC. Its translation is CASPEGTANYNEQFF.

This clone showed up many times. The V gene is TRBV14, the J gene TRBJ2-4, with 9 bases lining up with TRBD2. The V and J ends lost 4 bases and 6 bases, in that order; junction bases with no gene match: 7. This CDR3 region has 15 residues. Germline CDR1 SGHDN, CDR2 FVKESK. In nucleotides, the CDR3 is TGTGCCAGCAGCCCACAGCGGGAGGCGGTAAACATTCAGTACTTC. It yields the protein CASSPQREAVNIQYF. Looking up the rest from reference TRBV14 and TRBJ2-4 gives the full variable domain: EAGVTQFPSHSVIEKGQTVTLRCDPISGHDNLYWYRRVMGKEIKFLLHFVKESKQDESGMPNNRFLAERTGGTYSTLKVQPAELEDSGVYFCASSPQREAVNIQYFGAGTRLSVL.

The V call is TRBV2, the J call TRBJ1-3, with D unclear. The CDR3 has 15 residues. Germline V gene lookup returns CDR1 SNHLY and CDR2 FYNNEI. V was trimmed by 4 bases and J by 0 bases, leaving 10 bases between them. CDR3 nucleotides: TGTGCCAGCAGTGCTGGGCGCCCCTCTGGAAACACCATATATTTT. It is translated as CASSAGRPSGNTIYF.

Details on this clone: The sample holds other DNA sequences that translate to the same CDR3. V usage is TRBV7-2 and J usage is TRBJ1-1; the D gene is possibly TRBD1 (5 bases). Looked up from germline, CDR1 is SGHTA and CDR2 is FQGNSA. The CDR3 consists of 13 residues. Trimming cost V 6 bases and J 1 base, with 9 bases left between them. CDR3 DNA: TGTGCCAGCAGTCTACAGGAGAACACTGAAGCTTTCTTT. Protein product: CASSLQENTEAFF.

The chain combines TRBV19 with TRBJ2-5; D perhaps matches TRBD2 (6 bases). This CDR3 comprises 14 residues. Germline CDR1 and CDR2: LNHDA and SQIVND (reference sequence). V lost 1 base to trimming and J lost 4 bases, with 10 bases between them. The CDR3 region is CASSIASARETQYF. The CDR3 nucleotides read TGTGCCAGTAGTATAGCTAGCGCCAGAGAGACCCAGTACTTC. The full variable domain, completed using reference TRBV19 and TRBJ2-5, is DGGITQSPKYLFRKEGQNVTLSCEQNLNHDAMYWYRQDPGQGLRLIYYSQIVNDFQKGDIAEGYSVSREKKESFPLTVTSAQKNPTAFYLCASSIASARETQYFGPGTRLLVL.

The V and J genes are TRBV27 and TRBJ2-6; the match to TRBD1 covers 7 bases. CDR1 and CDR2 from the germline V gene are MNHEY and SMNVEV (reference sequence). V lost 5 bases to trimming and J lost 0 bases; unmatched junction nucleotides: 10. The CDR3 is 18 amino acids. CDR3 bases: TGTGCCAGCAGTCTACGGGACAGACCCTCCTCTGGGGCCAACGTCCTGACTTTC. Its protein product is CASSLRDRPSSGANVLTF.

This chain connects TRBV6-5 to TRBJ2-7; 8 bases line up with TRBD1. J gave up 3 bases and V 4 bases, and 5 bases lay outside the gene matches. This CDR3 spans 14 amino acids. The germline CDR1 and CDR2 sequences are MNHEY and SVGAGI. CDR3 protein: CASSSNGQGYEQYF. The CDR3 DNA reads TGTGCCAGCAGTTCCAACGGACAGGGCTACGAGCAGTACTTC.

The genes are TRBV7-9 and TRBJ1-4, with D unresolved. Germline loops: CDR1 SEHNR, CDR2 FQNEAQ (reference sequence). The CDR3 length is 16 residues. Trimming stripped 2 bases from V and 0 bases from J, with 10 bases between. The CDR3 loop reads CASSLQYQATNEKLFF. The CDR3 DNA reads as TGTGCCAGCAGCTTACAATACCAGGCAACTAATGAAAAACTGTTTTTT.

The chain combines TRBV10-3 with TRBJ1-5; D gene unclear. CDR3 length: 13 amino acids. Germline values: CDR1 ENHRY, CDR2 SYGVKD. Trimming stripped 6 bases from V and 0 bases from J, with 6 bases between. This CDR3 is CAIRGYSNQPQHF. In DNA form, the CDR3 reads TGTGCCATCAGGGGCTATAGCAATCAGCCCCAGCATTTT.